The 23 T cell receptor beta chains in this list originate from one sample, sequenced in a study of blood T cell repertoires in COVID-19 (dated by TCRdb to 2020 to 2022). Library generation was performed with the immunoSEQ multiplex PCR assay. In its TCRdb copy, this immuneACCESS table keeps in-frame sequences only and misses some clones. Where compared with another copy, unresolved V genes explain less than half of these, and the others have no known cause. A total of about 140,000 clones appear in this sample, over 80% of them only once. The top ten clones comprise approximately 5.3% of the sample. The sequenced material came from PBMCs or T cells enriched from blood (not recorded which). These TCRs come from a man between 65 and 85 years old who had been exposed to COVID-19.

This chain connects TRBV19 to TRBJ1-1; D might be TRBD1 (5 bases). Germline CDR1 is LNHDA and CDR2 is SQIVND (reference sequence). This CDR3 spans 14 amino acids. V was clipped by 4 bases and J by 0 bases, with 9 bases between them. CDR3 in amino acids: CASSRGGVNTEAFF. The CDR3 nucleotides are TGTGCCAGTAGTAGGGGGGGGGTGAACACTGAAGCTTTCTTT.

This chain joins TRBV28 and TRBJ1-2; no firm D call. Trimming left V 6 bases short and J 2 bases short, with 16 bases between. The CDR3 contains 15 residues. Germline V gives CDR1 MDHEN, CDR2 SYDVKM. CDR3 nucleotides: TGTGCCAGCAGCCCCGGAGGTGTAGGGAACTATGGCTACACCTTC. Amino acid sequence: CASSPGGVGNYGYTF.

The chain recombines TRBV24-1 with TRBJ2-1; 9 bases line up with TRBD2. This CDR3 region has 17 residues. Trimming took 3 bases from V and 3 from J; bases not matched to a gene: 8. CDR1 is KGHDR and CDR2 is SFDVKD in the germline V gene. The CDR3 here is CATSDPSSGRLYNEQFF. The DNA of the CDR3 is TGTGCCACCAGTGATCCCTCGAGCGGGAGGCTCTACAATGAGCAGTTCTTC.

CDR3 nucleotides: TGTGCCAGCAGTCCGGGTGATACTGGGACAGCCTATGGCTACACCTTC. This sequence encodes CASSPGDTGTAYGYTF. The chain recombines TRBV28 with TRBJ1-2; 7 bases are shared with TRBD1. The CDR3 has 16 amino acids. With 5 bases clipped from V and 4 bases from J, the junction kept 13 bases outside the gene matches. Per germline, CDR1 MDHEN and CDR2 SYDVKM.

In DNA form, the CDR3 reads TGTGCCAGCAGTTACCCCACAGCTGGGGCCAACGTCCTGACTTTC. Encoded protein: CASSYPTAGANVLTF. This chain uses TRBV6-7 with TRBJ2-6; D ambiguous. TRBV6-7 is treated as an ORF (open reading frame) with a function not yet certain. CDR3 length: 15 amino acids. Deletions cut 2 bases from V and 2 bases from J, with 7 bases between.

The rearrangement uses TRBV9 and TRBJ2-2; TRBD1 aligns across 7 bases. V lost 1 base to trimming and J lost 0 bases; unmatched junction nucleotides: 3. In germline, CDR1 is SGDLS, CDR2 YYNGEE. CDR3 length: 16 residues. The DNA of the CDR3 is TGTGCCAGCAGCGTACTAGGGACAGCGAACACCGGGGAGCTGTTTTTT. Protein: CASSVLGTANTGELFF.

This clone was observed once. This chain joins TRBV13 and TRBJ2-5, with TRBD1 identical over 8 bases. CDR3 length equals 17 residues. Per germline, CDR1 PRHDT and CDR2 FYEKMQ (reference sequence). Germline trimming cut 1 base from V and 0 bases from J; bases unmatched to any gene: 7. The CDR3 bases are TGTGCCAGCAGCTTAGTGGCGGGACAGGAGGACCAAGAGACCCAGTACTTC. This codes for CASSLVAGQEDQETQYF.

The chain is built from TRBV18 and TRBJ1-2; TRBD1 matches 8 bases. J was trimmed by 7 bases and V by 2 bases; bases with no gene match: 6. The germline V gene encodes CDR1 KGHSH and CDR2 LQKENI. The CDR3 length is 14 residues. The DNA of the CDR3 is TGTGCCAGCTCACCAGGACAGGGATTAGTTGGCTACACCTTC. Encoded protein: CASSPGQGLVGYTF.

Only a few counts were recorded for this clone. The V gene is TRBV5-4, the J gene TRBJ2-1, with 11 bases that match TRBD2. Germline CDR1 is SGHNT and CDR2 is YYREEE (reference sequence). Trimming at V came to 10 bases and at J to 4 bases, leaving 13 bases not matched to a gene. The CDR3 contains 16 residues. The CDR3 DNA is TGTGCCGTTACCCGCGGTAGCGGGAGGGCTTACAATGAGCAGTTCTTC. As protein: CAVTRGSGRAYNEQFF.

In DNA form, the CDR3 reads TGTGCCAGCAGTCCCGGATTAGCGGGAGTGGACGAGCAGTACTTC. It is translated as CASSPGLAGVDEQYF. The V and J genes are TRBV6-5 and TRBJ2-7, with TRBD2 identical over 9 bases. The germline gives CDR1 MNHEY, CDR2 SVGAGI. This CDR3 region has 15 residues. Trimming at V came to 5 bases and at J to 5 bases, leaving 10 bases not matched to a gene.

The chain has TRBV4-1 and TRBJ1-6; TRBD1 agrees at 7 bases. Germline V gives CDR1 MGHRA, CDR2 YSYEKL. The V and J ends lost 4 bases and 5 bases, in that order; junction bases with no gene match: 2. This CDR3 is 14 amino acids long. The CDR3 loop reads CASSRDRDNSPLHF. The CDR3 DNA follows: TGCGCCAGCAGCCGTGACAGGGATAATTCACCCCTCCACTTT.

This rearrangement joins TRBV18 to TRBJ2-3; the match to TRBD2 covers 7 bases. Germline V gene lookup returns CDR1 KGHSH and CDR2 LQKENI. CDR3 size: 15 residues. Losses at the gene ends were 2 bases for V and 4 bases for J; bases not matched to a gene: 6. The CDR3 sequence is CASSPASGGADTQYF. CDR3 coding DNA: TGTGCCAGCTCACCAGCTAGCGGTGGGGCAGATACGCAGTATTTT.

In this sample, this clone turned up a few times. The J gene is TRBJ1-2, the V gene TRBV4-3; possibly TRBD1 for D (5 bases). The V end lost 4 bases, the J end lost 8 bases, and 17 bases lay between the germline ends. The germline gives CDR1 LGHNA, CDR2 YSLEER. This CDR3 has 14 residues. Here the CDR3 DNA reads TGCGCCAGCAGCCCTGGTGGAGGGGCTGAAGGCTACACCTTC. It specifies CASSPGGGAEGYTF.

The chain's CDR3 is CASSENRAAYEQYF. For the CDR3, the DNA is TGTGCCAGCAGCGAAAACAGGGCGGCCTACGAGCAGTACTTC. The V gene is TRBV11-2, the J gene TRBJ2-7; D may be TRBD1 (6 bases). Germline CDR1 and CDR2: SGHAT and FQNNGV. V was cut by 5 bases and J by 2 bases, with 13 bases left in between. The CDR3 covers 14 residues.

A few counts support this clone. The CDR3 region has the DNA TGTGCCAGCTCACTAGTGGGCGGGGATTACAATGAGCAGTTCTTC. Translating it yields CASSLVGGDYNEQFF. The V call is TRBV18, the J call TRBJ2-1, with a tentative D call TRBD2 (6 bases). Germline-derived CDR1 and CDR2 are KGHSH and LQKENI. The CDR3 totals 15 residues. V lost 4 bases to trimming and J lost 4 bases, with 14 bases between them.

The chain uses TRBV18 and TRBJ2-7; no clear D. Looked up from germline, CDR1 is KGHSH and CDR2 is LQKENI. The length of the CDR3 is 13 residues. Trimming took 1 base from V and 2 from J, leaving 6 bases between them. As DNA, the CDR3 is TGTGCCAGCTCACCACAACGAGCCTACGAGCAGTACTTC. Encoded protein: CASSPQRAYEQYF.

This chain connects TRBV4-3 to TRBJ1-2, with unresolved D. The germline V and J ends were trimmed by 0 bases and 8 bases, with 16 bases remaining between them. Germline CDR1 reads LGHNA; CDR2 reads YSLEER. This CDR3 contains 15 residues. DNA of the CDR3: TGCGCCAGCAGCCAAGACGAGGGCAGCCTGGGGGGCTACACCTTC. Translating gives CASSQDEGSLGGYTF.

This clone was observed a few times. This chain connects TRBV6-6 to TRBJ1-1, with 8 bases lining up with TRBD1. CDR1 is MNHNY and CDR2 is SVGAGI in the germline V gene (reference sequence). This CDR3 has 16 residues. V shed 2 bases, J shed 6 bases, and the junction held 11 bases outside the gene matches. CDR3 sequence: CASSYPETGVRSEAFF. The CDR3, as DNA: TGTGCCAGCAGTTACCCGGAGACAGGGGTAAGGTCTGAAGCTTTCTTT.

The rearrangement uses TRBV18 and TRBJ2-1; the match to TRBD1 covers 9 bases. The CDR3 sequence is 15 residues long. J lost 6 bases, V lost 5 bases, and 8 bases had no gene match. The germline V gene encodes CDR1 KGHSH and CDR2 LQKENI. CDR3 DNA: TGTGCCAGCTCAAGGGGACAGGGCGGGTCCAATGAGCAGTTCTTC. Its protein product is CASSRGQGGSNEQFF. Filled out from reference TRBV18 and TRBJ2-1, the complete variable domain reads NAGVMQNPRHLVRRRGQEARLRCSPMKGHSHVYWYRQLPEEGLKFMVYLQKENIIDESGMPKERFSAEFPKEGPSILRIQQVVRGDSAAYFCASSRGQGGSNEQFFGPGTRLTVL.

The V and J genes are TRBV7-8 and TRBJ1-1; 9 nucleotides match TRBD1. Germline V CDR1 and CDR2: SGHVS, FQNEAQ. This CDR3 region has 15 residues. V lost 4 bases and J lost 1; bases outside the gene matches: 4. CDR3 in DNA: TGTGCCAGCAGCTCACAGACAGGGGGGAACACTGAAGCTTTCTTT. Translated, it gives CASSSQTGGNTEAFF.

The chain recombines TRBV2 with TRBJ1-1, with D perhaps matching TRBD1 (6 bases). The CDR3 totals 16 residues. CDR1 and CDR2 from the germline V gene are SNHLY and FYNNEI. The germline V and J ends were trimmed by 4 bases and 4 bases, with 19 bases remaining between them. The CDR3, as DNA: TGTGCCAGCAGTGCGACGGGGGGGGGCGCAGGCACTGAAGCTTTCTTT. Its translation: CASSATGGGAGTEAFF.

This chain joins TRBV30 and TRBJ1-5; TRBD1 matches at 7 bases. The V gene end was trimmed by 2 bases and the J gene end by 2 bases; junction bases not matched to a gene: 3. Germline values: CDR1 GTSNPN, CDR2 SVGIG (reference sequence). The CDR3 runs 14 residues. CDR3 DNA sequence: TGTGCCTGGAGTACCGACAGGGGCAATCAGCCCCAGCATTTT. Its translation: CAWSTDRGNQPQHF.

CDR3 nucleotides: TGTGCCAGCAGCTTGGGGGGGACCGGGGAGCTGTTTTTT. Translation gives CASSLGGTGELFF. The chain combines TRBV7-2 with TRBJ2-2; 7 nucleotides align to TRBD2. This CDR3 spans 13 amino acids. CDR1 and CDR2 from the germline V gene are SGHTA and FQGNSA. The V and J ends lost 3 bases and 5 bases, in that order; junction bases with no gene match: 0.